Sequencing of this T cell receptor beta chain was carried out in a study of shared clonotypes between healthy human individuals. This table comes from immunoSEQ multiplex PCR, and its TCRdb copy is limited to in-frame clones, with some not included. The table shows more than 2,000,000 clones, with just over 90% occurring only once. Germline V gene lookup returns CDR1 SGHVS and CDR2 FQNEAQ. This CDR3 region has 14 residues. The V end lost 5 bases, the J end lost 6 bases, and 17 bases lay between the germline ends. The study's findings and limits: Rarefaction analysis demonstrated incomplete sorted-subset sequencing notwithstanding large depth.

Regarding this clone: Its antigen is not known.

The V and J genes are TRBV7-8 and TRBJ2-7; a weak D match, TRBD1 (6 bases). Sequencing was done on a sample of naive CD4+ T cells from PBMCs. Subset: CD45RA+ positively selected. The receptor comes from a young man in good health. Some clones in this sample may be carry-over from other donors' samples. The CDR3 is CASSLRDTRSEQYF. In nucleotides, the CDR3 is TGTGCCAGCAGCCTTCGGGACACCCGAAGCGAGCAGTACTTC.